Each of the 27 T cell receptor beta chains below was sequenced from the same sample in a study of metastatic and nonmetastatic thyroid tumors. Using MiXCR, TCRdb re-called clones from the PCR reads. The sample shows around 34,000 clones, around 16% of them seen only once. Every patient underwent thyroid surgery untreated. The sequencing sample was made of blood. The receptors were gathered from a male donor with papillary thyroid cancer or a benign thyroid nodule (not recorded which). Some clones in this sample may be carry-over from other donors' samples.

This clone was seen repeatedly, ten times or more. The chain uses TRBV5-8 and TRBJ2-7; D possibly corresponds to TRBD2 (6 bases). Trimming stripped 4 bases from V and 4 bases from J, with 15 bases between. This CDR3 has 14 residues. Germline-derived CDR1 and CDR2 are SGHTS and YDEGEE. The CDR3, as DNA: TGTGCCAGCAGCCGCCGGGACTCCTTATACGAGCAGTACTTC. Amino acid sequence: CASSRRDSLYEQYF. Filled out from reference TRBV5-8 and TRBJ2-7, the complete variable domain reads EAGVTQSPTHLIKTRGQQATLRCSPISGHTSVYWYQQALGLGLQFLLWYDEGEERNRGNFPPRFSGRQFPNYSSELNVNALELEDSALYLCASSRRDSLYEQYFGPGTRLTVT.

The gene calls are TRBV2 and TRBJ2-7; 7 nucleotides agree with TRBD1. CDR3 length: 14 amino acids. Trimming at V came to 6 bases and at J to 7 bases, leaving 12 bases not matched to a gene. Per the germline V gene, CDR1 is SNHLY and CDR2 is FYNNEI. CDR3 sequence: CASSVNRGSREQYF. CDR3 in DNA: TGTGCCAGCAGCGTTAACAGGGGTAGCAGAGAGCAGTACTTC.

This clone was detected many times. The chain employs TRBV4-2 and TRBJ2-7, with D tentatively TRBD1 (6 bases). Trimming cost V 0 bases and J 2 bases, with 8 bases left between them. The CDR3 has 14 amino acids. Germline CDR1 reads LGHNA; CDR2 reads YNFKEQ. CDR3: CASSQDRTAYEQYF. DNA of the CDR3: TGTGCCAGCAGCCAAGATCGGACAGCCTACGAGCAGTACTTC.

The CDR3 DNA follows: TGTGCCAGCAGTTTGGTTAGCGGAGCTTCTTCTCTCGAGCAGTACTTC. Translating it yields CASSLVSGASSLEQYF. The chain couples TRBV28 to TRBJ2-7, with D tentatively TRBD2 (6 bases). V lost 3 bases, J lost 6 bases, and 21 bases lay in between. This CDR3 is 16 amino acids long. CDR1 and CDR2 from the germline V gene are MDHEN and SYDVKM.

This clone was observed many times. The V gene is TRBV20-1, the J gene TRBJ2-3; no clear D. Trimming cost V 1 base and J 1 base, with 12 bases left between them. This CDR3 has 15 amino acids. The V gene's germline CDR1 is DFQATT and CDR2 SNEGSKA (reference sequence). This CDR3 reads CSARVAGWGTDTQYF. The CDR3 nucleotides read TGCAGTGCTAGAGTGGCAGGTTGGGGCACAGATACGCAGTATTTT.

V and J are TRBV27 and TRBJ2-7, with TRBD2 matching 7 bases. Trimming at V came to 8 bases and at J to 5 bases, leaving 24 bases not matched to a gene. The CDR3 length is 18 residues. Germline-derived CDR1 and CDR2 are MNHEY and SMNVEV (reference sequence). The CDR3 DNA reads as TGTGCCAGCGGGCCGGGACTATCTGGACCCTCCAATCTTAACGAGCAGTACTTC. It translates to CASGPGLSGPSNLNEQYF.

The table lists this clone with a few counts. V gene TRBV28 combines with J gene TRBJ2-7, with D tentatively TRBD2 (5 bases). Germline CDR1 MDHEN, CDR2 SYDVKM. Trimming took 7 bases from V and 0 from J, leaving 10 bases between them. This CDR3 spans 13 amino acids. The CDR3 DNA sequence: TGTGCCAGCAAAGAGGGTTTCTCCTACGAGCAGTACTTC. Translation: CASKEGFSYEQYF. Looking up the rest from reference TRBV28 and TRBJ2-7 gives the full variable domain: DVKVTQSSRYLVKRTGEKVFLECVQDMDHENMFWYRQDPGLGLRLIYFSYDVKMKEKGDIPEGYSVSREKKERFSLILESASTNQTSMYLCASKEGFSYEQYFGPGTRLTVT.

At least ten counts were recorded for this clone. V and J are TRBV20-1 and TRBJ2-1; 7 nucleotides align to TRBD2. V lost 6 bases, J lost 7 bases, and 6 bases stayed unmatched. Germline V CDR1 and CDR2: DFQATT, SNEGSKA (reference sequence). This CDR3 is 12 amino acids long. CDR3 bases: TGCAGTGCCAGGAAAGCGGGGAATGAGCAGTTCTTC. This encodes CSARKAGNEQFF.

This clone has a count of ten or more. The V call is TRBV11-1, the J call TRBJ2-2, with TRBD2 matching 11 bases. V was clipped by 5 bases and J by 1 base; unmatched bases: 9. This CDR3 is built from 18 residues. Germline CDR1 and CDR2: SGHAT and FQDESV (reference sequence). This chain's CDR3 is CASSQRRLAGKNTGELFF. CDR3 nucleotides: TGTGCCAGCAGCCAAAGACGACTAGCGGGAAAGAACACCGGGGAGCTGTTTTTT.

In this sample, this clone turned up many times. The DNA for the CDR3 is TGTGCCAGCAGCTTAGTCTCAACTTTTGGGGCCAACGTCCTGACTTTC. Protein sequence: CASSLVSTFGANVLTF. The J gene is TRBJ2-6, the V gene TRBV11-2; no firm D call. Germline V gives CDR1 SGHAT, CDR2 FQNNGV. The ends were cut back, 1 base at V and 3 bases at J, with 10 bases in the middle. This CDR3 is built from 16 residues.

Many counts were recorded for this clone. A read error may be the cause here, since a much bigger clone is one base away. Other DNA sequences in this specimen translate into the identical CDR3. This rearrangement joins TRBV3-1 to TRBJ1-6, with a weak D call TRBD1 (5 bases). Between the trimmed V and J ends, which lost 0 bases and 9 bases, there was a span of 12 bases. The CDR3 runs 15 residues. Germline V gene lookup returns CDR1 LGHDT and CDR2 YNNKEL (reference sequence). The CDR3 DNA follows: TGTGCCAGCAGCCAAGATGGGGGGGGTGGTTCACCCCTCCACTTT. Translation: CASSQDGGGGSPLHF.

This clone was observed many times. The chain is built from TRBV14 and TRBJ1-2; D remains unclear. The CDR3 spans 16 residues. CDR1 SGHDN and CDR2 FVKESK come from the germline V gene. V was trimmed by 4 bases and J by 7 bases, leaving 22 bases between them. The CDR3 loop is CASSPVHERYGFGYTF. The DNA of the CDR3 is TGTGCCAGCAGCCCCGTTCACGAGAGGTACGGGTTTGGCTACACCTTC.

This clone has a count of ten or more. The chain has TRBV7-3 and TRBJ2-2; D is ambiguous. The germline V and J ends were trimmed by 1 base and 7 bases, with 10 bases remaining between them. The CDR3 covers 14 residues. The V gene's germline CDR1 is SGHTA and CDR2 FQGTGA. In DNA form, the CDR3 reads TGTGCCAGCAGCTTAATCAGCTCCGACGGGGAGCTGTTTTTT. Translated, it gives CASSLISSDGELFF.

This clone was picked up one time. V gene TRBV7-2 combines with J gene TRBJ2-5; tentatively, D is TRBD1 or TRBD2 (5 bases each). The CDR3 has 15 amino acids. Deletions cut 4 bases from V and 2 bases from J, with 14 bases between. The germline CDR1 and CDR2 sequences are SGHTA and FQGNSA. The CDR3 bases are TGTGCCAGCAGCTCCCAAGCAGGGAGTCAAGAGACCCAGTACTTC. It translates to CASSSQAGSQETQYF.

This clone was observed at least ten times. This chain uses TRBV28 with TRBJ2-6; weak D call: TRBD1 (6 bases). Trimming left V 6 bases short and J 2 bases short, with 11 bases between. The CDR3 totals 15 residues. Looked up from germline, CDR1 is MDHEN and CDR2 is SYDVKM. CDR3 sequence reads: CASSQTGTGANVLTF. DNA for the CDR3: TGTGCCAGCAGCCAAACAGGGACTGGGGCCAACGTCCTGACTTTC.

The sample holds a few counts of this clone. J is TRBJ2-7 and V is TRBV28; perhaps TRBD2 as D (6 bases). This CDR3 region has 14 residues. Germline V gene data show CDR1 as MDHEN and CDR2 as SYDVKM. Between the trimmed V and J ends, which lost 3 bases and 4 bases, there was a span of 13 bases. CDR3 DNA: TGTGCCAGCAGTTTTTCCGGGAGTGGTTACGAGCAGTACTTC. Translation gives CASSFSGSGYEQYF. Using reference TRBV28 and TRBJ2-7 for the parts outside the CDR3, the full variable domain is DVKVTQSSRYLVKRTGEKVFLECVQDMDHENMFWYRQDPGLGLRLIYFSYDVKMKEKGDIPEGYSVSREKKERFSLILESASTNQTSMYLCASSFSGSGYEQYFGPGTRLTVT.

As for this clone: At one boundary the junction diverges from the germline segment, which might be a read error. The chain is built from TRBV5-1 and TRBJ2-1; D assignment may be TRBD1 or TRBD2 (6 bases each). Germline V gene data show CDR1 as SGHRS and CDR2 as YFSETQ. The length of the CDR3 is 17 residues. The CDR3 sequence: CASSHTLGGPAGNEQLF. The CDR3 nucleotides read TGCGCCAGCAGCCACACTCTCGGGGGCCCGGCCGGCAATGAGCAGCTCTTC.

This clone appeared many times. The chain joins TRBV7-9 to TRBJ2-5, with TRBD1 as a possible D gene (5 bases). Germline assignment: CDR1 SEHNR and CDR2 FQNEAQ (reference sequence). The V end was cut by 10 bases, the J end by 5 bases, with 29 bases between. This CDR3 has 17 residues. The CDR3 protein is CATTTSLLTVTRETQYF. DNA for the CDR3: TGTGCCACCACTACCTCCCTACTGACAGTTACGAGGGAGACCCAGTACTTC.

This clone was observed many times. V is TRBV5-1 and J is TRBJ2-1; TRBD2 agrees at 13 bases. This CDR3 has 15 amino acids. The germline gives CDR1 SGHRS, CDR2 YFSETQ. The V gene end was trimmed by 4 bases and the J gene end by 7 bases; junction bases not matched to a gene: 5. CDR3 in amino acids: CASSRGLAGKNEQFF. CDR3 DNA: TGCGCCAGCAGCAGGGGACTAGCGGGGAAGAATGAGCAGTTCTTC.

This clone was found many times. The rearrangement uses TRBV7-9 and TRBJ2-7; 10 bases line up with TRBD2. CDR1 and CDR2 from the germline V gene are SEHNR and FQNEAQ (reference sequence). This CDR3 has 14 residues. V was pared by 5 bases and J by 8 bases, with 9 bases of the junction left unmatched. The CDR3 coding sequence is TGTGCCAGCAGCCACACTAGCGGGACTAGCCAGCAGTACTTC. It yields the protein CASSHTSGTSQQYF.

This clone was counted many times. The conserved closing phenylalanine or tryptophan is absent in this CDR3, likely reflecting a read error. J is TRBJ2-1 and V is TRBV20-1; D gene ambiguous. Germline CDR1 reads DFQATT; CDR2 reads SNEGSKA (reference sequence). Deletions cut 1 base from V and 3 bases from J, with 1 base between. The CDR3 extends over 11 amino acids. The CDR3 spells CSARVYNEQFL. CDR3 DNA: TGCAGTGCTAGAGTCTACAATGAGCAGTTCCTC.

As concerns this clone: The conserved closing phenylalanine or tryptophan is absent in this CDR3, likely reflecting a read error. The chain joins TRBV11-3 to TRBJ2-7; D gene unclear. V was shortened by 2 bases and J by 5 bases, with 4 bases between the two germline ends. Germline V gene lookup returns CDR1 SGHNT and CDR2 YENEEA. The CDR3 is 11 residues long. The CDR3 DNA is TGTGCCAGCAGCTTACTGAACGAGCAGTACTTG. It specifies CASSLLNEQYL.

This clone was counted at least ten times. The V and J genes are TRBV5-5 and TRBJ1-2; 7 nucleotides agree with TRBD1. Germline V lookup: CDR1 SGHKS, CDR2 YYEKEE (reference sequence). This CDR3 spans 13 amino acids. The trim removed 5 bases at V and 6 bases at J, leaving 7 bases unmatched. CDR3 in amino acids: CASRETGSHGYTF. CDR3 in DNA: TGTGCCAGCAGGGAGACAGGGTCGCATGGCTACACCTTC.

The chain combines TRBV14 with TRBJ2-2, with 7 nucleotides matching TRBD1. This CDR3 is 17 amino acids long. In germline, CDR1 is SGHDN, CDR2 FVKESK. V gave up 1 base and J gave up 4 bases; unmatched junction bases: 9. The CDR3 DNA reads TGTGCCAGCAGCCAAGTCGGGACAGCCCAGGGCACCGGGGAGCTGTTTTTT. This encodes CASSQVGTAQGTGELFF.

Many counts were recorded for this clone. The chain links TRBV9 to TRBJ2-7; D not certain. The CDR3 has 13 amino acids. Trimming pared 0 bases from V and 5 bases from J, leaving 9 bases between. The germline CDR1 and CDR2 sequences are SGDLS and YYNGEE. As DNA, the CDR3 is TGTGCCAGCAGCGTAGCTCTACGCGACGAGCAGTACTTC. Translating it yields CASSVALRDEQYF. The full variable domain, its missing parts supplied by reference TRBV9 and TRBJ2-7, is DSGVTQTPKHLITATGQRVTLRCSPRSGDLSVYWYQQSLDQGLQFLIQYYNGEERAKGNILERFSAQQFPDLHSELNLSSLELGDSALYFCASSVALRDEQYFGPGTRLTVT.

This clone was counted ten times or more. The chain employs TRBV7-2 and TRBJ2-7, with 9 bases identical to TRBD2. This CDR3 region has 16 residues. In germline, CDR1 is SGHTA, CDR2 FQGNSA. Trimming at V came to 3 bases and at J to 7 bases, leaving 13 bases not matched to a gene. The CDR3 loop reads CASSFFGRLAGREQYF. CDR3 DNA: TGTGCCAGCAGCTTTTTTGGTCGGCTAGCGGGACGAGAGCAGTACTTC.

In its sample, this clone was seen a few times. The chain combines TRBV18 with TRBJ2-3; D might be TRBD2 (6 bases). Germline V gene lookup returns CDR1 KGHSH and CDR2 LQKENI. The CDR3 has 15 amino acids. Trimming took 3 bases from V and 3 from J, leaving 13 bases between them. The CDR3 region has the DNA TGTGCCAGCTCACCGACACTCGGGACTACAGATACGCAGTATTTT. Translation: CASSPTLGTTDTQYF.